The entry below describes one TCR beta chain. Its specificity is not known. This sample is drawn from a study of T cell repertoires in cytomegalovirus infection. Study-level points and caveats: Dominating the ex vivo response were HLA-C-restricted CMV-specific TCR beta clonotypes.

This CDR3 is 15 amino acids long. In germline, CDR1 is SEHNR, CDR2 FQNEAQ (reference sequence). Trimming at V came to 5 bases and at J to 0 bases, leaving 4 bases not matched to a gene. TCRdb independently ran MiXCR on the reads; one entry per CDR3 protein. Of about 490,000 distinct CDR3 sequences in the sample, around 27% are singletons; the top ten hold about 13%. The source is a human donor in good health (CMV status not recorded). Some clones in this sample may be carry-over from other donors' samples. What was sequenced was PBMCs. The chain combines TRBV7-9 with TRBJ1-5; 7 positions match TRBD1. The CDR3 region is CASSRGTVSNQPQHF. In nucleotides, the CDR3 is TGTGCCAGCAGCCGTGGGACAGTTAGCAATCAGCCCCAGCATTTT.